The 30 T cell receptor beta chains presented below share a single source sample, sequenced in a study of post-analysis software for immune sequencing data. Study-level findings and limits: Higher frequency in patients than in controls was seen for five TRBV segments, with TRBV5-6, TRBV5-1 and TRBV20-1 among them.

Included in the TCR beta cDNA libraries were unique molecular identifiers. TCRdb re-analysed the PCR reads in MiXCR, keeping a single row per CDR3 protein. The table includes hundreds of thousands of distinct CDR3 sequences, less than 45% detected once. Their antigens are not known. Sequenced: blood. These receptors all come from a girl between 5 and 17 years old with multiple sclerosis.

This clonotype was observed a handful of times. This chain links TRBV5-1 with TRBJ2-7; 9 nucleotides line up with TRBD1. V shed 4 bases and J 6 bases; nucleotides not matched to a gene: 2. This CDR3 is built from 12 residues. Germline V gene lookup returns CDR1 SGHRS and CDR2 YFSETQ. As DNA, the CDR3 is TGCGCCAGCAGCCGGACAGGGGTCGAGCAGTACTTC. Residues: CASSRTGVEQYF.

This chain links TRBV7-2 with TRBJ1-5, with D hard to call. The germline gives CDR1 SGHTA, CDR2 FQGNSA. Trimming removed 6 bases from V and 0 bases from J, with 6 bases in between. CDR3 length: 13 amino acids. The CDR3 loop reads CASSFNSNQPQHF. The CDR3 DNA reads TGTGCCAGCAGTTTTAATAGCAATCAGCCCCAGCATTTT.

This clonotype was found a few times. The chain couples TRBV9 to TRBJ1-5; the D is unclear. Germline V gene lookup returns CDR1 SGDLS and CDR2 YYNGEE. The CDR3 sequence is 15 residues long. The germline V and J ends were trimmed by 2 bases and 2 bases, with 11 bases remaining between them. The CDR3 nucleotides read TGTGCCAGCAGCGTTGGGGTGGGAGGCAATCAGCCCCAGCATTTT. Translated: CASSVGVGGNQPQHF.

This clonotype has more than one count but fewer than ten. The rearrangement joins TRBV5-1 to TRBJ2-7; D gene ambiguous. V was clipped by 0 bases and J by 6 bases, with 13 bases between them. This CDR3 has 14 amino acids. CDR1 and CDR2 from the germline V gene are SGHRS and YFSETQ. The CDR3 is CASSLADHHGEQYF. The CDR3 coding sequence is TGCGCCAGCAGCTTGGCCGACCACCACGGCGAGCAGTACTTC.

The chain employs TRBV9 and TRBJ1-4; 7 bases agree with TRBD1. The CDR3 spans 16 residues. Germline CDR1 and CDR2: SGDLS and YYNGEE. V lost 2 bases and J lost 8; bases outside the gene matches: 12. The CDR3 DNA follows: TGTGCCAGCAGCGTCCGACAGGGACCCCCGGAAGAAAAACTGTTTTTT. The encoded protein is CASSVRQGPPEEKLFF.

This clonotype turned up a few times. CDR3 in amino acids: CASSLGSTYNEQFF. The CDR3 DNA follows: TGTGCCAGCAGCTTAGGGAGCACCTACAATGAGCAGTTCTTC. J is TRBJ2-1 and V is TRBV7-9; D ambiguous. Between the trimmed V and J ends, which lost 1 base and 2 bases, there was a span of 6 bases. Germline CDR1 and CDR2: SEHNR and FQNEAQ (reference sequence). The CDR3 sequence is 14 residues long. The full variable domain, in which reference TRBV7-9 and TRBJ2-1 provide the parts outside the CDR3, is DTGVSQNPRHKITKRGQNVTFRCDPISEHNRLYWYRQTLGQGPEFLTYFQNEAQLEKSRLLSDRFSAERPKGSFSTLEIQRTEQGDSAMYLCASSLGSTYNEQFFGPGTRLTVL.

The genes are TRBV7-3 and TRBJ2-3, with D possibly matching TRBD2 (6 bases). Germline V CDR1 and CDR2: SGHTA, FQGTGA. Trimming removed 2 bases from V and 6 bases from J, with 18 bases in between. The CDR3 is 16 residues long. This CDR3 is CASSLGVGGGEDTQYF. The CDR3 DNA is TGTGCCAGCAGCTTAGGCGTCGGGGGAGGAGAGGATACGCAGTATTTT.

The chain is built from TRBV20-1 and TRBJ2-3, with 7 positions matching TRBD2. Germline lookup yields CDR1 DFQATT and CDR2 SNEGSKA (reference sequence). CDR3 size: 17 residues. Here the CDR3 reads CRRAGSITETSTDTQYF. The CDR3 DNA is TGCAGGCGAGCGGGGTCAATCACTGAAACTAGCACAGATACGCAGTATTTT.

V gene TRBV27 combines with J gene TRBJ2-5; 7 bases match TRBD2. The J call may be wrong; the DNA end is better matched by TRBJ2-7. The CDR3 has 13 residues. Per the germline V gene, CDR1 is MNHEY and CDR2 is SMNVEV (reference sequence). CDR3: CASSLTSEYEQYF. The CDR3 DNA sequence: TGTGCCAGCAGTTTAACTAGCGAGTACGAGCAGTACTTC.

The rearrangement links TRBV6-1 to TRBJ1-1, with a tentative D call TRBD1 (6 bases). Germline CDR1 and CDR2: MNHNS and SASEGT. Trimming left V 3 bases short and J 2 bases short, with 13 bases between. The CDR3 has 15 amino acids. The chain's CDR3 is CASSDSPGHNTEAFF. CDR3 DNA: TGTGCCAGCAGTGACTCACCGGGACATAACACTGAAGCTTTCTTT.

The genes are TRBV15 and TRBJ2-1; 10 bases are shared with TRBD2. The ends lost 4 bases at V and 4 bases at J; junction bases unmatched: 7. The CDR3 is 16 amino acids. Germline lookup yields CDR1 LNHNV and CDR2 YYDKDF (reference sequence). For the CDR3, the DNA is TGTGCCACCAGCAACGGACTAGCGGTTAATTACAATGAGCAGTTCTTC. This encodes CATSNGLAVNYNEQFF.

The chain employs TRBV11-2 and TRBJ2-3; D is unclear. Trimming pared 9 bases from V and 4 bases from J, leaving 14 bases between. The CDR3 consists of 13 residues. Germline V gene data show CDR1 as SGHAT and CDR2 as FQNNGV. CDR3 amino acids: CASTRWSSDTQYF. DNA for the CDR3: TGTGCCAGTACCAGGTGGAGTTCAGATACGCAGTATTTT. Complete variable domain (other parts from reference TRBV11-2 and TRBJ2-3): EAGVAQSPRYKIIEKRQSVAFWCNPISGHATLYWYQQILGQGPKLLIQFQNNGVVDDSQLPKDRFSAERLKGVDSTLKIQPAKLEDSAVYLCASTRWSSDTQYFGPGTRLTVL.

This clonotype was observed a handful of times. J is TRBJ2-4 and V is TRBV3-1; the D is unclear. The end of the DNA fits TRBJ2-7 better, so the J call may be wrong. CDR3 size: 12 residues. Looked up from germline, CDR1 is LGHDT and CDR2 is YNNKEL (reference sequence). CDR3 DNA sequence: TGTGCCAGCAGCCAAGATAGCCACGAGCAGTACTTC. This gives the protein CASSQDSHEQYF.

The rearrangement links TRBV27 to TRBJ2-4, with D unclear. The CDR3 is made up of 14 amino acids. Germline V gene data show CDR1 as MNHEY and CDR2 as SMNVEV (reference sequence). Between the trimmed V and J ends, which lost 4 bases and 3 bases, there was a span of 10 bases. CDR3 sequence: CASSSGVGKNIQYF. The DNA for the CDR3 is TGTGCCAGCAGTTCGGGTGTAGGCAAAAACATTCAGTACTTC.

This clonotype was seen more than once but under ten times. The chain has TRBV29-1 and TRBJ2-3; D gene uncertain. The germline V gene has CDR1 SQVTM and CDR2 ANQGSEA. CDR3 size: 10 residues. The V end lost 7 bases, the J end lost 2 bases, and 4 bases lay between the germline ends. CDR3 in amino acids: CSAATDTQYF. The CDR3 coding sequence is TGCAGCGCCGCCACAGATACGCAGTATTTT.

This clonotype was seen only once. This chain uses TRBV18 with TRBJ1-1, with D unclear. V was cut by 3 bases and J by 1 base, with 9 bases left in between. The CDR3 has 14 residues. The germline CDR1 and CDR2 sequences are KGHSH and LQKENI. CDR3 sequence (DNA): TGTGCCAGCTCACCGTCCTCGGAGAACACTGAAGCTTTCTTT. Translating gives CASSPSSENTEAFF.

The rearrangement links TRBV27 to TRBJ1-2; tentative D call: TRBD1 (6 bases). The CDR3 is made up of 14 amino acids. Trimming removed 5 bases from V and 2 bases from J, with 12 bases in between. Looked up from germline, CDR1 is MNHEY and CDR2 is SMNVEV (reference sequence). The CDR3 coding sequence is TGTGCCAGCAGTACACAGGGACTAAACTATGGCTACACCTTC. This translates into CASSTQGLNYGYTF.

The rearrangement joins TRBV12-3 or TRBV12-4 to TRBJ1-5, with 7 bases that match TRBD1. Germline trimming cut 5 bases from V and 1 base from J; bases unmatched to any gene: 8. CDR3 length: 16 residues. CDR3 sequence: CASSSPYRGSNQPQHF. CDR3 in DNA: TGTGCCAGCAGTAGCCCCTACAGGGGAAGCAATCAGCCCCAGCATTTT.

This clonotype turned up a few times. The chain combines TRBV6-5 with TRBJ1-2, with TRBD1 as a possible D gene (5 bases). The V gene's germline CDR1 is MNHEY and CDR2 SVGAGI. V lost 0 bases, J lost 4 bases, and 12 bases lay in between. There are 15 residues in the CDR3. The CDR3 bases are TGTGCCAGCAGTTACTCGGGGCAAGCTAGCTATGGCTACACCTTC. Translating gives CASSYSGQASYGYTF.

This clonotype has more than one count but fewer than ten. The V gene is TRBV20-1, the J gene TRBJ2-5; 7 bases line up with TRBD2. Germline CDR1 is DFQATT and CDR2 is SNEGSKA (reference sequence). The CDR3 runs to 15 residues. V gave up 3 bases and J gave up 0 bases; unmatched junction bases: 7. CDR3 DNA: TGCAGTGCTAGCGATGGTAGCGGGTACCAAGAGACCCAGTACTTC. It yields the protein CSASDGSGYQETQYF.

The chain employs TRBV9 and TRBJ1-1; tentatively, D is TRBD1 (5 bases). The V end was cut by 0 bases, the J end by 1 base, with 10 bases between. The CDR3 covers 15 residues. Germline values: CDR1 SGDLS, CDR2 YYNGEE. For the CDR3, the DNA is TGTGCCAGCAGCGTAGATCCAGGGAAGAACACTGAAGCTTTCTTT. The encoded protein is CASSVDPGKNTEAFF.

The CDR3 here is CASSFRGEDTEAFF. The DNA for the CDR3 is TGTGCCAGCAGCTTCCGGGGGGAAGACACTGAAGCTTTCTTT. The rearrangement links TRBV5-5 to TRBJ1-1; the D gene is possibly TRBD1 (5 bases). V was pared by 2 bases and J by 3 bases, with 11 bases between. The CDR3 is 14 residues long. Germline CDR1 and CDR2: SGHKS and YYEKEE (reference sequence).

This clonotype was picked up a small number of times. DNA for the CDR3: TGTGCCACCAGTGATTTCGCTAGCGGGAGTCGGGATACGCAGTATTTT. This codes for CATSDFASGSRDTQYF. V is TRBV24-1 and J is TRBJ2-3, with 10 nucleotides matching TRBD2. With V trimmed by 1 base and J by 6 bases, 6 bases remained unmatched. From germline, CDR1 is KGHDR and CDR2 SFDVKD. The CDR3 totals 16 residues.

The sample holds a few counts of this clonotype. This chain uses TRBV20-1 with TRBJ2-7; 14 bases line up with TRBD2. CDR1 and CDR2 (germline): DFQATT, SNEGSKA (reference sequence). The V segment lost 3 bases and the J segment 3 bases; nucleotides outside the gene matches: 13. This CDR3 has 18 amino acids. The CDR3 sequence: CSASGLAGGPLEIYEQYF. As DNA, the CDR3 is TGCAGTGCTAGCGGACTAGCGGGAGGTCCTCTGGAGATCTACGAGCAGTACTTC.

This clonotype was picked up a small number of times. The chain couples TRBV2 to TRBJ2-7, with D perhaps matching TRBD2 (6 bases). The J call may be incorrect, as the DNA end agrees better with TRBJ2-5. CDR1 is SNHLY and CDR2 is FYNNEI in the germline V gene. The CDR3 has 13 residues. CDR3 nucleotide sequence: TGTGCCAGCAGCACGGACCCCGGGGGGACCCAGTACTTC. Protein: CASSTDPGGTQYF.

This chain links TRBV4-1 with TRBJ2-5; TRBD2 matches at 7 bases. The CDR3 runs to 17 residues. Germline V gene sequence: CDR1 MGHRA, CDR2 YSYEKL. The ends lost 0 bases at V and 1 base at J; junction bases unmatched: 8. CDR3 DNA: TGCGCCAGCAGCCAAGATTCGCTAGCGGAGGTCCAAGAGACCCAGTACTTC. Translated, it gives CASSQDSLAEVQETQYF.

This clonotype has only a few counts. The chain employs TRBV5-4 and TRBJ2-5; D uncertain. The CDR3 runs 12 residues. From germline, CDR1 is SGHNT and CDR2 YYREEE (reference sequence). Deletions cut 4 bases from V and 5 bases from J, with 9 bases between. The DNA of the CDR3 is TGTGCCAGCAGCACGGGTCCGGAGACCCAGTACTTC. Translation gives CASSTGPETQYF.

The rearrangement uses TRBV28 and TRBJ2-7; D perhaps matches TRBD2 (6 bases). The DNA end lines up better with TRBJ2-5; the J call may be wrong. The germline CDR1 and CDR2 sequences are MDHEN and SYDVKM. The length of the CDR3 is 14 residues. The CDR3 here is CASSLYWGEGTQYF. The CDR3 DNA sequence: TGTGCCAGCAGTTTATATTGGGGGGAAGGGACCCAGTACTTC.

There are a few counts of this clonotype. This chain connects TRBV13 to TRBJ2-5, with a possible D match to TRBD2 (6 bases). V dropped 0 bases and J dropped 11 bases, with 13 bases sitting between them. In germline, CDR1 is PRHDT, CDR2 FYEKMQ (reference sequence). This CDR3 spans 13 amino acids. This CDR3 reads CASSLGDPGEQYF. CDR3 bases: TGTGCCAGCAGCTTAGGAGACCCGGGGGAGCAGTACTTC.

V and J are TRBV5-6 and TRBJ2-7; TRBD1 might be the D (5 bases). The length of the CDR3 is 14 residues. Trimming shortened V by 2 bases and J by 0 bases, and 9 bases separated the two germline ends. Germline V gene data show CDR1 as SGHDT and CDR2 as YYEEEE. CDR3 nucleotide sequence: TGTGCCAGCAGCTTTCAGGGCAACTCCTACGAGCAGTACTTC. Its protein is CASSFQGNSYEQYF.